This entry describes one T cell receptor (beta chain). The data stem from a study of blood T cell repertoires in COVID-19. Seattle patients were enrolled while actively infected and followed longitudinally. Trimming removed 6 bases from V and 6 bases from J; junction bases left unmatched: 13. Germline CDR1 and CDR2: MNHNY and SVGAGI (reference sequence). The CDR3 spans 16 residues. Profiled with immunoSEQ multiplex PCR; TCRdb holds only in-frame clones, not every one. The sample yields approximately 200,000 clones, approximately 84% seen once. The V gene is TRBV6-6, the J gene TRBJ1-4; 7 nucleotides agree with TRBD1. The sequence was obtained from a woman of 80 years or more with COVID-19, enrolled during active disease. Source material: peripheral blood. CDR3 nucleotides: TGTGCCAGCAGCTCCCCGACAGGGATTATAGATGAAAAACTGTTTTTT. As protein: CASSSPTGIIDEKLFF.